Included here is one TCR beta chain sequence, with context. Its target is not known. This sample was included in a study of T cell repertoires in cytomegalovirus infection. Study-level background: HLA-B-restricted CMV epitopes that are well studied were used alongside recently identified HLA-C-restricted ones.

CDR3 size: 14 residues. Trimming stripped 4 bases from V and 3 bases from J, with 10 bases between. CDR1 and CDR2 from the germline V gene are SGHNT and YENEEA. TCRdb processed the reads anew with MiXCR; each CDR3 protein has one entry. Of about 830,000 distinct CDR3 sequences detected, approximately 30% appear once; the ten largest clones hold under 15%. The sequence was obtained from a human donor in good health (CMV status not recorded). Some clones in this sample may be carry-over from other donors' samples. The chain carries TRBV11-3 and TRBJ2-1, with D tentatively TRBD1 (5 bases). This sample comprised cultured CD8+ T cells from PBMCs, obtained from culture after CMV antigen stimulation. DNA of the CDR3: TGTGCCAGCAGCTCAATCGACAGCTACAATGAGCAGTTCTTC. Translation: CASSSIDSYNEQFF.